The 24 T cell receptor beta chains below all came from one sample that was sequenced in a study of T cells in Graves' hyperthyroidism and ophthalmopathy. TCR beta CDR3 region amplification was performed from RNA transcripts. HTBI primers were used for first-round RT-PCR of the TCR CDR3. TCRdb used MiXCR to reprocess the multiplex PCR reads, holding one entry per CDR3 protein. Of approximately 600,000 distinct CDR3 sequences in the sample, roughly 17% were seen once. Sequencing input: blood. The receptors shown here come from a woman aged 30 to 39 with Graves' hyperthyroidism.

The rearrangement uses TRBV7-9 and TRBJ1-2; TRBD1 matches 8 bases. The CDR3 has 16 residues. Trimming at V came to 4 bases and at J to 4 bases, leaving 11 bases not matched to a gene. Germline loops: CDR1 SEHNR, CDR2 FQNEAQ (reference sequence). The CDR3 protein is CASSSRGGQDIYGYTF. CDR3 DNA: TGTGCCAGCAGCTCCCGGGGGGGACAGGATATCTATGGCTACACCTTC.

V gene TRBV10-3 combines with J gene TRBJ1-2; no clear D. The CDR3 spans 13 residues. Germline V gene sequence: CDR1 ENHRY, CDR2 SYGVKD. Trimming took 3 bases from V and 2 from J, leaving 7 bases between them. CDR3 protein: CAISESDNYGYTF. The CDR3 region has the DNA TGTGCCATCAGTGAAAGTGACAACTATGGCTACACCTTC.

This clonotype was seen a handful of times. The V call is TRBV19, the J call TRBJ2-1; 10 bases map to TRBD2. J gave up 1 base and V 5 bases, and 5 bases lay outside the gene matches. The CDR3 has 16 residues. Germline CDR1 is LNHDA and CDR2 is SQIVND (reference sequence). CDR3 sequence: CASSALAGASYNEQFF. The DNA for the CDR3 is TGTGCCAGTAGTGCTCTAGCGGGAGCTTCCTACAATGAGCAGTTCTTC.

This clonotype was seen at least ten times. The chain recombines TRBV5-1 with TRBJ2-1, with a weak D call TRBD2 (6 bases). V dropped 4 bases and J dropped 5 bases, with 10 bases sitting between them. The CDR3 runs 13 residues. Germline lookup yields CDR1 SGHRS and CDR2 YFSETQ. The CDR3 DNA is TGCGCCAGCAGCAGGACTACTAACAATGAGCAGTTCTTC. Protein sequence: CASSRTTNNEQFF.

J is TRBJ2-3 and V is TRBV30; TRBD2 aligns across 12 bases. The CDR3 sequence is 17 residues long. CDR1 and CDR2 (germline): GTSNPN, SVGIG (reference sequence). With 1 base clipped from V and 1 base from J, the junction kept 6 bases outside the gene matches. In DNA, the CDR3 is TGTGCCTGGAGTGCCCTAGCGGGAGGGCCGGGCACAGATACGCAGTATTTT. Protein: CAWSALAGGPGTDTQYF.

The rearrangement uses TRBV28 and TRBJ2-5, with D tentatively TRBD2 (6 bases). CDR1 is MDHEN, CDR2 SYDVKM, per germline. The CDR3 sequence is 16 residues long. Deletions cut 2 bases from V and 2 bases from J, with 15 bases between. CDR3 region: CASSLAGLALQETQYF. CDR3 nucleotides: TGTGCCAGCAGTTTAGCCGGGCTAGCGCTTCAAGAGACCCAGTACTTC.

A single count supports this clonotype. The chain has TRBV24-1 and TRBJ2-3, with D unclear. This CDR3 contains 15 residues. The germline V and J ends were trimmed by 0 bases and 0 bases, with 6 bases remaining between them. CDR1 is KGHDR and CDR2 is SFDVKD in the germline V gene. The CDR3 region is CATSDLRVSTDTQYF. The CDR3 DNA reads as TGTGCCACCAGTGATTTGCGGGTTAGCACAGATACGCAGTATTTT.

The sample holds many counts of this clonotype. The chain recombines TRBV11-1 with TRBJ2-1; 12 bases fit TRBD2. J lost 4 bases, V lost 3 bases, and 4 bases had no gene match. There are 16 residues in the CDR3. The germline gives CDR1 SGHAT, CDR2 FQDESV (reference sequence). The CDR3 region has the DNA TGTGCCAGCAGCTTCCGGACTAGCGGGATTTACAATGAGCAGTTCTTC. It codes for CASSFRTSGIYNEQFF.

This rearrangement joins TRBV30 to TRBJ1-1, with 7 nucleotides matching TRBD1. V was clipped by 5 bases and J by 7 bases; unmatched bases: 10. Germline CDR1 GTSNPN, CDR2 SVGIG (reference sequence). The CDR3 is 13 residues long. CDR3 protein: CAWCRNRDSEAFF. The CDR3 DNA is TGTGCCTGGTGCCGTAACCGGGACAGTGAAGCTTTCTTT.

This chain links TRBV27 with TRBJ1-5; 10 bases are a match to TRBD1. The V gene's germline CDR1 is MNHEY and CDR2 SMNVEV (reference sequence). V dropped 8 bases and J dropped 2; count of bases not matched to a gene: 3. This CDR3 has 14 residues. CDR3 protein: CASWDRGGNQPQHF. The CDR3 DNA sequence: TGTGCCAGCTGGGACAGGGGAGGCAATCAGCCCCAGCATTTT.

The chain has TRBV20-1 and TRBJ2-6; D not certain. Trimming took 4 bases from V and 0 from J, leaving 7 bases between them. This CDR3 has 14 residues. Germline CDR1 is DFQATT and CDR2 is SNEGSKA (reference sequence). In DNA, the CDR3 is TGCAGTGCTATTCCTTCCTCTGGGGCCAACGTCCTGACTTTC. Amino acids: CSAIPSSGANVLTF.

Ten or more counts support this clonotype. The rearrangement joins TRBV11-2 to TRBJ2-1; the D gene is possibly TRBD1 (6 bases). The germline V gene has CDR1 SGHAT and CDR2 FQNNGV. The length of the CDR3 is 15 residues. The V end lost 6 bases, the J end lost 4 bases, and 16 bases lay between the germline ends. This chain's CDR3 is CASSPTGAGYNEQFF. CDR3 sequence (DNA): TGTGCCAGCAGTCCGACAGGCGCTGGGTACAATGAGCAGTTCTTC.

This clonotype was seen more than once but under ten times. The rearrangement joins TRBV9 to TRBJ1-2, with 8 bases that match TRBD1. V trimming: 0 bases; J trimming: 9 bases; junction bases outside the gene matches: 7. The CDR3 has 14 amino acids. The germline gives CDR1 SGDLS, CDR2 YYNGEE. CDR3 DNA: TGTGCCAGCAGCGTAGCCCACCACAGGGGGAGCTACACCTTC. It yields the protein CASSVAHHRGSYTF.

Concerning this clonotype itself: This sequence may be a read error, since a much larger clone differs from it by one base. The gene calls are TRBV30 and TRBJ2-3, with 7 bases lining up with TRBD2. In germline, CDR1 is GTSNPN, CDR2 SVGIG (reference sequence). This CDR3 region has 14 residues. The CDR3 loop is CVASSGIGIDTQYF. Written as DNA, the CDR3 is TGTGTCGCGTCCAGCGGGATAGGAATAGATACGCAGTATTTT.

The chain carries TRBV20-1 and TRBJ1-6; D call uncertain. Germline V CDR1 and CDR2: DFQATT, SNEGSKA (reference sequence). The CDR3 loop spans 12 amino acids. The V gene lost 1 base and the J gene lost 9 bases, with 7 bases spanning the gap. The CDR3 region is CSARGSFSPLHF. CDR3 bases: TGCAGTGCTAGAGGTAGTTTTTCACCCCTCCACTTT.

This clonotype came up many times. This chain links TRBV2 with TRBJ2-1, with TRBD2 identical over 7 bases. The CDR3 spans 14 residues. Germline CDR1 is SNHLY and CDR2 is FYNNEI. V lost 10 bases and J lost 5; bases outside the gene matches: 11. CDR3 sequence (DNA): TGTGCCACCTTAGCGGGCAACTCTAACAATGAGCAGTTCTTC. It encodes CATLAGNSNNEQFF.

This clonotype came up many times. This chain uses TRBV6-5 with TRBJ2-7; D may be TRBD1 (5 bases). Trimming took 2 bases from V and 3 from J, leaving 11 bases between them. There are 14 residues in the CDR3. Germline CDR1 and CDR2: MNHEY and SVGAGI. This chain's CDR3 is CASSYGQGNYEQYF. In DNA form, the CDR3 reads TGTGCCAGCAGTTACGGGCAGGGTAACTACGAGCAGTACTTC.

This rearrangement joins TRBV11-1 to TRBJ1-2; D might be TRBD1 (6 bases). With 4 bases removed from V and 4 bases from J, the gap between germline ends came to 13 bases. The length of the CDR3 is 14 residues. CDR1 SGHAT and CDR2 FQDESV come from the germline V gene (reference sequence). The CDR3 coding sequence is TGTGCCAGCAGCTACAGGTCCAGGGGCTATGGCTACACCTTC. Its protein product is CASSYRSRGYGYTF.

This clonotype appeared a few times. The chain employs TRBV3-1 and TRBJ2-7; D is ambiguous. This CDR3 is 12 amino acids long. The ends were cut back, 8 bases at V and 3 bases at J, with 11 bases in the middle. Germline CDR1 reads LGHDT; CDR2 reads YNNKEL (reference sequence). DNA for the CDR3: TGTGCCAGCGCCCATTCTAGCTACGAGCAGTACTTC. This gives the protein CASAHSSYEQYF.

This clonotype came up a few times. The V gene is TRBV18, the J gene TRBJ2-2, with D perhaps TRBD1 or TRBD2 (6 bases each). Germline assignment: CDR1 KGHSH and CDR2 LQKENI. Between the trimmed V and J ends, which lost 2 bases and 0 bases, there was a span of 10 bases. The CDR3 runs 16 residues. Written as DNA, the CDR3 is TGTGCCAGCTCACCAAACGGGGGCACGAACACCGGGGAGCTGTTTTTT. Translation: CASSPNGGTNTGELFF.

The genes are TRBV4-1 and TRBJ1-1; the D is unclear. The CDR3 runs 13 residues. The germline V gene encodes CDR1 MGHRA and CDR2 YSYEKL. Trimming took 4 bases from V and 0 from J, leaving 6 bases between them. The CDR3 region has the DNA TGCGCCAGCAGCCGATATTTGAACACTGAAGCTTTCTTT. It is translated as CASSRYLNTEAFF.

This clonotype was recorded a few times. CDR3: CAISVGAVYGYTF. DNA for the CDR3: TGTGCCATCAGTGTGGGGGCAGTCTATGGCTACACCTTC. The V and J genes are TRBV10-3 and TRBJ1-2; possible D gene TRBD1, 6 bases. The germline V gene has CDR1 ENHRY and CDR2 SYGVKD. The V end lost 4 bases, the J end lost 4 bases, and 10 bases lay between the germline ends. This CDR3 is 13 amino acids long.

This clonotype was recorded at least ten times. The chain couples TRBV28 to TRBJ2-6, with D unclear. V was trimmed by 2 bases and J by 0 bases, leaving 8 bases between them. Germline V gene sequence: CDR1 MDHEN, CDR2 SYDVKM. This CDR3 contains 16 residues. The DNA for the CDR3 is TGTGCCAGCAGTTTAATCGGAGCCTCTGGGGCCAACGTCCTGACTTTC. This encodes CASSLIGASGANVLTF.

This clonotype was detected ten times or more. CDR3 protein: CASYPGPLNTEAFF. Here the CDR3 DNA reads TGCGCCAGCTATCCGGGACCTCTGAACACTGAAGCTTTCTTT. The genes are TRBV5-1 and TRBJ1-1; tentative D call: TRBD1 (5 bases). Germline V CDR1 and CDR2: SGHRS, YFSETQ. The CDR3 contains 14 residues. Between the trimmed V and J ends, which lost 7 bases and 0 bases, there was a span of 13 bases. Filled out from reference TRBV5-1 and TRBJ1-1, the complete variable domain reads KAGVTQTPRYLIKTRGQQVTLSCSPISGHRSVSWYQQTPGQGLQFLFEYFSETQRNKGNFPGRFSGRQFSNSRSEMNVSTLELGDSALYLCASYPGPLNTEAFFGQGTRLTVV.